These 17 T cell receptor beta chains originate from one sample sequenced in a study of patients and donors after allogeneic stem cell transplantation. TCRdb itself ran the RT-PCR reads through MiXCR, one entry per CDR3 protein. The sample yields around 200,000 distinct CDR3 sequences, less than 50% seen once. The sample was blood, either unsorted or a sorted T cell fraction (not recorded which). These receptors were obtained from a human donor who was either an allogeneic HSCT recipient or a stem cell or donor lymphocyte infusion donor (not recorded which). It is not recorded whose cells these are; they may come from a transplant donor.

This clonotype was counted between two and nine times. The V gene is TRBV12-3 or TRBV12-4, the J gene TRBJ1-5, with D uncertain. This CDR3 is built from 15 residues. Trimming left V 3 bases short and J 0 bases short, with 9 bases between. The CDR3 DNA sequence: TGTGCCAGCAGTTTCTCGGGGTATAGCAATCAGCCCCAGCATTTT. Protein product: CASSFSGYSNQPQHF.

This clonotype came up a few times. The chain combines TRBV4-2 with TRBJ1-4; 9 bases are shared with TRBD1. In germline, CDR1 is LGHNA, CDR2 YNFKEQ. CDR3 size: 14 residues. Losses at the gene ends were 4 bases for V and 6 bases for J; bases not matched to a gene: 3. DNA of the CDR3: TGTGCCAGCAGCCTAGGGGACAGGGATGAAAAACTGTTTTTT. Translating it yields CASSLGDRDEKLFF.

This chain links TRBV20-1 with TRBJ2-7; 12 positions match TRBD2. Germline V gives CDR1 DFQATT, CDR2 SNEGSKA (reference sequence). The CDR3 is 14 amino acids. Trimming at V came to 0 bases and at J to 6 bases, leaving 3 bases not matched to a gene. This chain's CDR3 is CSARDALAGGEQYF. CDR3 nucleotides: TGCAGTGCTAGAGACGCACTAGCGGGGGGCGAGCAGTACTTC.

This clonotype was counted only a few times. The V gene is TRBV28, the J gene TRBJ2-7; D unresolved. There are 11 residues in the CDR3. Germline CDR1 reads MDHEN; CDR2 reads SYDVKM. Trimming pared 5 bases from V and 2 bases from J, leaving 4 bases between. CDR3 loop: CASSTAYEQYF. In DNA form, the CDR3 reads TGTGCCAGCAGTACAGCCTACGAGCAGTACTTC.

The table lists this clonotype with a few counts. The rearrangement links TRBV5-1 to TRBJ1-4, with D perhaps TRBD1 (5 bases). Trimming cost V 2 bases and J 7 bases, with 15 bases left between them. In germline, CDR1 is SGHRS, CDR2 YFSETQ. The CDR3 contains 15 residues. The DNA for the CDR3 is TGCGCCAGCAGCTTAAGTCGCTTCCAGGGTGAAAAACTGTTTTTT. Residues: CASSLSRFQGEKLFF.

The rearrangement links TRBV6-6 to TRBJ1-2, with D unresolved. V was trimmed by 7 bases and J by 4 bases, leaving 13 bases between them. CDR1 and CDR2 (germline): MNHNY, SVGAGI (reference sequence). The CDR3 runs to 13 residues. CDR3 bases: TGTGCCAGCAACCACGGGCAGTCCTATGGCTACACCTTC. Protein: CASNHGQSYGYTF.

The chain has TRBV11-2 and TRBJ2-5; 7 bases are shared with TRBD1. The CDR3 totals 14 residues. The germline gives CDR1 SGHAT, CDR2 FQNNGV. After removal of 3 bases from V and 2 bases from J, the junction contained 3 bases not matched to a gene. CDR3 sequence reads: CASSFTGVQETQYF. CDR3 DNA: TGTGCCAGCAGCTTCACAGGGGTGCAAGAGACCCAGTACTTC.

In this sample, this clonotype turned up a few times. The rearrangement uses TRBV29-1 and TRBJ2-7; either TRBD1 or TRBD2 may supply D (5 bases each). V lost 4 bases and J lost 5, with 12 bases in between. The CDR3 spans 12 residues. Per germline, CDR1 SQVTM and CDR2 ANQGSEA. This CDR3 is CSVVGGFNEQYF. CDR3 nucleotide sequence: TGCAGCGTTGTTGGGGGTTTCAACGAGCAGTACTTC.

This clonotype has just one count. This chain uses TRBV7-9 with TRBJ1-5; D gene unclear. Trimming removed 5 bases from V and 6 bases from J, with 11 bases in between. In germline, CDR1 is SEHNR, CDR2 FQNEAQ (reference sequence). There are 13 residues in the CDR3. CDR3 in amino acids: CASSPNSVQPQHF. In DNA form, the CDR3 reads TGTGCCAGCAGCCCCAACTCGGTTCAGCCCCAGCATTTT. Filled out from reference TRBV7-9 and TRBJ1-5, the complete variable domain reads DTGVSQNPRHKITKRGQNVTFRCDPISEHNRLYWYRQTLGQGPEFLTYFQNEAQLEKSRLLSDRFSAERPKGSFSTLEIQRTEQGDSAMYLCASSPNSVQPQHFGDGTRLSIL.

The chain employs TRBV7-2 and TRBJ1-6, with 10 positions matching TRBD1. CDR3 length: 16 amino acids. The germline V gene has CDR1 SGHTA and CDR2 FQGNSA. Trimming cost V 5 bases and J 9 bases; bases outside gene matches: 10. CDR3 residues: CASSPRTGGLGSPLHF. Written as DNA, the CDR3 is TGTGCCAGCAGCCCCCGGACAGGGGGTCTGGGTTCACCCCTCCACTTT.

Concerning this clonotype: One junction end does not reproduce the germline sequence, and a read error may be involved. This rearrangement joins TRBV5-1 to TRBJ1-1; D perhaps matches TRBD1 (5 bases). Per the germline V gene, CDR1 is SGHRS and CDR2 is YFSETQ. The CDR3 runs 14 residues. The CDR3 protein is CASSLGRVNTEAFF. CDR3 DNA sequence: TGTGCCAGCAGCTTGGGCAGGGTGAACACTGAAGCTTTCTTT.

This clonotype came up once. The genes are TRBV4-1 and TRBJ2-7; 9 nucleotides match TRBD1. Unmatched junction bases numbered 13, after V lost 0 bases and J lost 4 bases. The germline gives CDR1 MGHRA, CDR2 YSYEKL. The CDR3 is 18 residues long. The CDR3 DNA is TGCGCCAGCAGCCAAGAAAGGGTGGCAGGACAGGGGTTGTACGAGCAGTACTTC. Protein sequence: CASSQERVAGQGLYEQYF.

Notes on this clonotype: This is likely a read error, given that the CDR3 carries no conserved phenylalanine or tryptophan at its end. The V and J genes are TRBV12-3 or TRBV12-4 and TRBJ1-1; tentative D call: TRBD1 (5 bases). V was pared by 5 bases and J by 3 bases, with 10 bases between. The CDR3 consists of 13 residues. This chain's CDR3 is CASSPGGYTEAFL. Here the CDR3 DNA reads TGTGCCAGCAGTCCCGGGGGGTACACTGAAGCTTTCTTG.

This clonotype appeared a few times. The chain employs TRBV2 and TRBJ1-2; tentative D call: TRBD1 (5 bases). V was trimmed by 8 bases and J by 4 bases, leaving 11 bases between them. This CDR3 has 12 amino acids. The germline V gene has CDR1 SNHLY and CDR2 FYNNEI. The CDR3 DNA follows: TGTGCCAGCCACCAGGGCCTCTATGGCTACACCTTC. This encodes CASHQGLYGYTF.

This clonotype has just one count. This may arise from a read error, as a much more abundant clone is one base away. For the CDR3, the DNA is TGTGCCACCTGCAGAGGGGCAGGAGGAAACACCATATATTTT. Translation gives CATCRGAGGNTIYF. J is TRBJ1-3 and V is TRBV15; D is perhaps TRBD1 (5 bases). CDR3 length: 14 amino acids. Germline CDR1 LNHNV, CDR2 YYDKDF (reference sequence).

This clonotype was detected ten times or more. The rearrangement joins TRBV12-3 or TRBV12-4 to TRBJ2-7; 9 bases line up with TRBD1. V dropped 7 bases and J dropped 2; count of bases not matched to a gene: 3. The CDR3 contains 13 residues. As DNA, the CDR3 is TGTGCCAGCAACCGACAGGGGGCCTACGAGCAGTACTTC. Translated, it gives CASNRQGAYEQYF.

Comment on this clonotype: This sequence may be a read error, since a much larger clone differs from it by one base. The chain uses TRBV12-3 or TRBV12-4 and TRBJ1-1; D call uncertain. The CDR3 loop spans 14 amino acids. The CDR3 DNA reads as TGTGCCTGCAGTCGACATCATTGGGACACTGAAGCTTTCTTT. The encoded protein is CACSRHHWDTEAFF.